This T cell receptor (beta chain) was observed in a study of lymphopenia after photon versus proton radiotherapy (dated 2019 in TCRdb). General notes on the study: The study compared the immunological effects of photon versus proton radiation therapy in patients with gastrointestinal tumors who developed high-grade lymphopenia. The cohort comprised about 22 patients with gastrointestinal tumors who received either photon or proton therapy and then developed lymphopenia. The study was designed to characterize how the impact on the immune system differs between the two radiation modalities.

On the study overall, not on this receptor specifically: Relative stability during treatment was observed in proton-treated patients, whereas loss of naive T cells and TCR diversity and gain of effector/memory populations were observed in photon-treated patients. Among patients across the cohort who died, overall survival time showed an inverse correlation with a larger post-nadir drop in TCR diversity. Once the lymphocyte count had reached its nadir, the repertoires of photon-treated patients showed oligoclonal expansion, particularly of CD8+ Temra cells, and this expansion drove the decline in diversity. The survival association was assessed only in patients who died, and the authors presented better survival with proton therapy as a possibility rather than a demonstrated result.

V drops 7 bases and J drops 7 bases, leaving 23 bases in between. There are 16 amino acids in the CDR3, from cysteine to phenylalanine inclusive. Only CDR3 DNA remains: 48 bases, in frame from the first base. CDR1 and CDR2, per the germline V gene (reference sequence), are LNHDA and SQIVND. With regard to this clone: Its antigen is not yet known. Base qualities are not at hand, and no much larger clone is one base apart.

Library construction relied on the immunoSEQ multiplex PCR assay. T cell repertoires were profiled with deep sequencing of rearranged TCR beta loci together with multiparametric flow cytometry. TCRdb retrieved this table from immuneACCESS and kept in-frame rearrangements only. Not all clones are present; in checked studies, unresolved V genes account for under half, and no reason is known for the remainder. Present in this sample are 40,000 or so clones, about 93% of which were seen just once. Of the sample, around 15% falls within the top ten clones. The sample was peripheral blood, taken from a patient treated with photon-based radiotherapy. The receptor was derived from a man aged 55 to 70 with cholangiocarcinoma. Recombination connected TRBV19 to TRBJ1-3; TRBD1 could be the D gene, as 6 bases match. The CDR3 protein sequence reads: CASTPRQAFYGNTIYF. The nucleotides read TGTGCCAGTACCCCCCGACAGGCATTTTATGGGAACACCATATATTTT.